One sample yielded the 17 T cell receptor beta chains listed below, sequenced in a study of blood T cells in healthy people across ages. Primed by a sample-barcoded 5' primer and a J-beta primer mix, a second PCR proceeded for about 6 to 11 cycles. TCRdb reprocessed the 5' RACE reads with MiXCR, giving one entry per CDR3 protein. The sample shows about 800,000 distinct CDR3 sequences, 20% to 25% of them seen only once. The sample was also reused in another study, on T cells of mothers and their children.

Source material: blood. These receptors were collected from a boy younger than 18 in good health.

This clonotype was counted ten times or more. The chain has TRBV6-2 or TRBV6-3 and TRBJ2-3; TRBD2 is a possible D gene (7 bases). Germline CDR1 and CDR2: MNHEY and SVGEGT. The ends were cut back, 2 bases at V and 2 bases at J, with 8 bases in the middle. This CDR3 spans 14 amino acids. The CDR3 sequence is CASSYGGATDTQYF. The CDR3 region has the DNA TGTGCCAGCAGTTACGGGGGGGCCACAGATACGCAGTATTTT.

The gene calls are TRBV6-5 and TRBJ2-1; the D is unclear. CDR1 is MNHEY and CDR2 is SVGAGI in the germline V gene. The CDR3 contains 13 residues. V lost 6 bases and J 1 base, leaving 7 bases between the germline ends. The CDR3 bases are TGTGCCAGCAGCGACGGGTCCTACAATGAGCAGTTCTTC. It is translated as CASSDGSYNEQFF.

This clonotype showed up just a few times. DNA for the CDR3: TGTGCCATCAGTGAGTTGGGAGGGACCAGGTCCTACGAGCAGTACTTC. This encodes CAISELGGTRSYEQYF. This chain joins TRBV10-3 and TRBJ2-7; 7 positions agree with TRBD2. This CDR3 has 16 residues. Losses at the gene ends were 1 base for V and 1 base for J; bases not matched to a gene: 7. Germline CDR1 reads ENHRY; CDR2 reads SYGVKD.

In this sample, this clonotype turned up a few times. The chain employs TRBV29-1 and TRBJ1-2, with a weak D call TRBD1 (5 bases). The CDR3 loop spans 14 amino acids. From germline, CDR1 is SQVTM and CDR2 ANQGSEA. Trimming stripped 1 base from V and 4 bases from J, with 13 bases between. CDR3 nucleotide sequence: TGCAGCGTTGAAGGAAGCGGGGCAGCCTATGGCTACACCTTC. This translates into CSVEGSGAAYGYTF. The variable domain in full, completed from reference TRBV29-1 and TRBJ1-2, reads SAVISQKPSRDICQRGTSLTIQCQVDSQVTMMFWYRQQPGQSLTLIATANQGSEATYESGFVIDKFPISRPNLTFSTLTVSNMSPEDSSIYLCSVEGSGAAYGYTFGSGTRLTVV.

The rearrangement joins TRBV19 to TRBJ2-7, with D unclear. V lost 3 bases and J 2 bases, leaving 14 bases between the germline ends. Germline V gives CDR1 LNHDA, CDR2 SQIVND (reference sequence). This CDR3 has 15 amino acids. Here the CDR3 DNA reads TGTGCCAGTAGTATCGACACGACTGCGGCCTACGAGCAGTACTTC. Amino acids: CASSIDTTAAYEQYF. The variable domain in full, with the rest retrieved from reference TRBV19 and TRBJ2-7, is DGGITQSPKYLFRKEGQNVTLSCEQNLNHDAMYWYRQDPGQGLRLIYYSQIVNDFQKGDIAEGYSVSREKKESFPLTVTSAQKNPTAFYLCASSIDTTAAYEQYFGPGTRLTVT.

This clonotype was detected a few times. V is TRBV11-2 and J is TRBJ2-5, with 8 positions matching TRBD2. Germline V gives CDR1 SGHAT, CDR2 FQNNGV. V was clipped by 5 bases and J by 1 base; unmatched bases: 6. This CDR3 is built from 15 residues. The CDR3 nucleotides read TGTGCCAGCAGCCGAGACGGGGGGGTCCAAGAGACCCAGTACTTC. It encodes CASSRDGGVQETQYF.

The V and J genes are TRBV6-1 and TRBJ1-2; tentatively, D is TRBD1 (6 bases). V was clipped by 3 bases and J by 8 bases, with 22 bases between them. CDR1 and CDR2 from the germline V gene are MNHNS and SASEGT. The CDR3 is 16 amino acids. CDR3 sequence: CASSDRTALGGEGYTF. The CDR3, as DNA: TGTGCCAGCAGTGATCGGACGGCGCTGGGGGGCGAAGGCTACACCTTC.

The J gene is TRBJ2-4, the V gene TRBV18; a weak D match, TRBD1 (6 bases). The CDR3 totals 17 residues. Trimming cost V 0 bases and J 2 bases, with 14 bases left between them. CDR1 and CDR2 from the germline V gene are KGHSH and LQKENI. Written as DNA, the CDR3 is TGTGCCAGCTCACCACCGGAAAGGGGGATGACCAAAAACATTCAGTACTTC. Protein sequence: CASSPPERGMTKNIQYF.

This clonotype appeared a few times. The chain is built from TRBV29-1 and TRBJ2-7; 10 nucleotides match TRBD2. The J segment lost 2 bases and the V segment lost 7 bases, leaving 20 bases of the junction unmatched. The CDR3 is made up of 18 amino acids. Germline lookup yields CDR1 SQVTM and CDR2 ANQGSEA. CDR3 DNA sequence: TGCAGCGCCAAAAGACGGCTTTCAGCTAGCGGGAGTACCTACGAGCAGTACTTC. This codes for CSAKRRLSASGSTYEQYF.

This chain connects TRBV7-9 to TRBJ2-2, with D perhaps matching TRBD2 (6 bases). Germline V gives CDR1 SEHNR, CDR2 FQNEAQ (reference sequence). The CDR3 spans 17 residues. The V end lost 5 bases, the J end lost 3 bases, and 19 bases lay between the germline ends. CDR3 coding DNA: TGTGCCAGCAGCCCGGCGCGCCCGGGACTTTACACCGGGGAGCTGTTTTTT. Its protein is CASSPARPGLYTGELFF.

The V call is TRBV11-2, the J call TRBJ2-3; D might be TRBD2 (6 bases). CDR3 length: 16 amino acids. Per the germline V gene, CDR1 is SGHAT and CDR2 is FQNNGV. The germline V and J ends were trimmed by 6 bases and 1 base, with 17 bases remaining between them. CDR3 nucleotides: TGTGCCAGCAGGGCCCTCGTAGCTAGCGGCACAGATACGCAGTATTTT. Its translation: CASRALVASGTDTQYF.

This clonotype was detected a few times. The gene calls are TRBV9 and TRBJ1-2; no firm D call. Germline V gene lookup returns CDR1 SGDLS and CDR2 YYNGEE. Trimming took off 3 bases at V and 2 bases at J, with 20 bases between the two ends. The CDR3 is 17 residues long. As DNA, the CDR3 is TGTGCCAGCAGCGAGAGGAACCAGCTCGGGGAGAACTATGGCTACACCTTC. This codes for CASSERNQLGENYGYTF.

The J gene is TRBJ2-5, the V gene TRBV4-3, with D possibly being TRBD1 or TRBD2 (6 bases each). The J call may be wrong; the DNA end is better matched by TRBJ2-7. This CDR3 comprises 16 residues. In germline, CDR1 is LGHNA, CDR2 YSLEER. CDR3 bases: TGCGCCAGCAGCCAAGATTTATGGGGGGCCCCCTACGAGCAGTACTTC. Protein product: CASSQDLWGAPYEQYF.

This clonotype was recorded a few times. The CDR3 protein is CRQPRGWANVLTF. CDR3 coding DNA: TGCAGGCAACCCAGGGGTTGGGCCAACGTCCTGACTTTC. This rearrangement joins TRBV29-1 to TRBJ2-6, with D possibly matching TRBD1 (6 bases). The CDR3 has 13 amino acids. CDR1 and CDR2 (germline): SQVTM, ANQGSEA.

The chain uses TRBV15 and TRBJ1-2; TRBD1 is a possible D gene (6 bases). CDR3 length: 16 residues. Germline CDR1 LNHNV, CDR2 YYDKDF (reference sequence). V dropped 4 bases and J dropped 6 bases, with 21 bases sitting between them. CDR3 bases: TGTGCCACCAGCACCCTAACCGTACAGGGATCGCATGGCTACACCTTC. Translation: CATSTLTVQGSHGYTF.

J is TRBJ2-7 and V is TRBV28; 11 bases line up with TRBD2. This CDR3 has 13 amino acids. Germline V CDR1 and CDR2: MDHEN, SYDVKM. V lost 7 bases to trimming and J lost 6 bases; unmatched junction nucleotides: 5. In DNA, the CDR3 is TGTGCCAGCACATTAGCGGGAGGGCTCGAGCAGTACTTC. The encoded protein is CASTLAGGLEQYF.

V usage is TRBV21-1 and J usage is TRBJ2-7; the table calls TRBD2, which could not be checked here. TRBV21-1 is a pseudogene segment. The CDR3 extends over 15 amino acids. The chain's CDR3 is CASSKDGGGDYEQYF. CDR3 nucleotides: TGTGCCAGCAGCAAAGATGGAGGCGGAGACTACGAGCAGTACTTC.